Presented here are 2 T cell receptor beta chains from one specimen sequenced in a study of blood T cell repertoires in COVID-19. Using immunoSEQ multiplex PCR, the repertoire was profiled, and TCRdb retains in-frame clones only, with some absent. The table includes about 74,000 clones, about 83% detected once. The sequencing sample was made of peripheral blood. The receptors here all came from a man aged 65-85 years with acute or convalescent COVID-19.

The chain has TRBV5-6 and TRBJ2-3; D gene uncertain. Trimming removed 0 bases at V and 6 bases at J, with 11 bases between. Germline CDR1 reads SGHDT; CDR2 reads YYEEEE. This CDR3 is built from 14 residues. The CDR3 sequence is CASSLGQKRDTQYF. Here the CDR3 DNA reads TGTGCCAGCAGCTTGGGACAAAAACGCGATACGCAGTATTTT. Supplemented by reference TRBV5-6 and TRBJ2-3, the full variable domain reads DAGVTQSPTHLIKTRGQQVTLRCSPKSGHDTVSWYQQALGQGPQFIFQYYEEEERQRGNFPDRFSGHQFPNYSSELNVNALLLGDSALYLCASSLGQKRDTQYFGPGTRLTVL.

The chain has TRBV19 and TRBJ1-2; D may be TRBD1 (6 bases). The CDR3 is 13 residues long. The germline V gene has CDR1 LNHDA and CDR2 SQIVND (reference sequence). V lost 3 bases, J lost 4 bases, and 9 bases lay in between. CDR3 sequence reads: CASSMGAGYGYTF. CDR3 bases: TGTGCCAGTAGTATGGGGGCTGGCTATGGCTACACCTTC.